The 15 T cell receptor beta chains presented below share a single source sample, sequenced in a study of blood T cell repertoires in COVID-19. Assay: immunoSEQ multiplex PCR; the TCRdb copy retains only in-frame clones and omits some. The sample lists approximately 54,000 clones; 81% were seen once. Sequenced material: peripheral blood. The receptors were gathered from a woman in her sixties with acute or convalescent COVID-19.

The chain recombines TRBV10-2 with TRBJ2-1; D possibly corresponds to TRBD2 (6 bases). Germline CDR1 WSHSY, CDR2 SAAADI. This CDR3 contains 15 residues. V lost 4 bases, J lost 6 bases, and 16 bases lay in between. CDR3 in amino acids: CASSVFSGPLNEQFF. Here the CDR3 DNA reads TGCGCCAGCAGTGTTTTTAGCGGACCACTCAATGAGCAGTTCTTC.

The rearrangement joins TRBV27 to TRBJ2-4; D is possibly TRBD2 (6 bases). The germline V gene has CDR1 MNHEY and CDR2 SMNVEV (reference sequence). V lost 2 bases, J lost 0 bases, and 8 bases lay in between. The CDR3 runs to 15 residues. The CDR3 nucleotides read TGTGCCAGCAGTTTACTGGGGGGAGCCAAAAACATTCAGTACTTC. It specifies CASSLLGGAKNIQYF.

The chain recombines TRBV4-2 with TRBJ2-7, with D possibly TRBD1 on 6 matching bases. The CDR3 extends over 15 amino acids. The germline gives CDR1 LGHNA, CDR2 YNFKEQ. Trimming pared 1 base from V and 1 base from J, leaving 11 bases between. CDR3 sequence reads: CASSQAQGPSYEQYF. The DNA of the CDR3 is TGTGCCAGCAGCCAAGCGCAGGGGCCGTCCTACGAGCAGTACTTC.

The chain links TRBV3-1 (or the pseudogene TRBV3-2) to TRBJ2-3; 9 bases fit TRBD2. The CDR3 extends over 16 amino acids. Germline V gene sequence: CDR1 LGHDT, CDR2 YNNKEL (reference sequence). V shed 4 bases and J 1 base; nucleotides not matched to a gene: 6. The DNA of the CDR3 is TGTGCCAGCAGCCGAAGACTAGCGGCCGGCACAGATACGCAGTATTTT. Its protein product is CASSRRLAAGTDTQYF.

The V gene is TRBV5-4, the J gene TRBJ2-7; 14 nucleotides agree with TRBD2. CDR1 and CDR2 from the germline V gene are SGHNT and YYREEE (reference sequence). CDR3 length: 16 amino acids. Germline trimming cut 4 bases from V and 7 bases from J; bases unmatched to any gene: 10. The CDR3 protein is CASSPGVGLAGVEQYF. In nucleotides, the CDR3 is TGTGCCAGCAGCCCGGGTGTGGGACTAGCGGGAGTTGAGCAGTACTTC. Complete variable domain (other parts from reference TRBV5-4 and TRBJ2-7): ETGVTQSPTHLIKTRGQQVTLRCSSQSGHNTVSWYQQALGQGPQFIFQYYREEENGRGNFPPRFSGLQFPNYSSELNVNALELDDSALYLCASSPGVGLAGVEQYFGPGTRLTVT.

CDR3 loop: CASSYSGRGAEQFF. In nucleotides, the CDR3 is TGTGCCAGCAGTTATAGCGGGAGGGGGGCTGAGCAGTTCTTC. The chain uses TRBV6-5 and TRBJ2-1; 11 nucleotides match TRBD2. This CDR3 comprises 14 residues. V lost 3 bases, J lost 9 bases, and 4 bases stayed unmatched. CDR1 and CDR2 from the germline V gene are MNHEY and SVGAGI.

The J gene is TRBJ1-6, the V gene TRBV11-2; D gene unclear. V was clipped by 0 bases and J by 7 bases, with 7 bases between them. This CDR3 contains 14 residues. Germline V gene data show CDR1 as SGHAT and CDR2 as FQNNGV. The CDR3 DNA follows: TGTGCCAGCAGCTTAGACATCAGGAATTCACCCCTCCACTTT. Encoded protein: CASSLDIRNSPLHF.

The genes are TRBV6-5 and TRBJ2-7, with TRBD1 identical over 9 bases. CDR1 is MNHEY and CDR2 is SVGAGI in the germline V gene. There are 14 residues in the CDR3. With V trimmed by 5 bases and J by 5 bases, 7 bases remained unmatched. The CDR3 coding sequence is TGTGCCAGCAGTCCACAGGGGGCTCGGAACGAGCAGTACTTC. Translated, it gives CASSPQGARNEQYF.

The chain links TRBV3-1 (or the pseudogene TRBV3-2) to TRBJ2-1, with TRBD2 matching 13 bases. Germline CDR1 reads LGHDT; CDR2 reads YNNKEL (reference sequence). CDR3 length: 15 residues. Germline trimming cut 6 bases from V and 5 bases from J; bases unmatched to any gene: 4. CDR3 residues: CASSPGTSGNNEQFF. The CDR3 bases are TGTGCCAGCAGTCCCGGGACTAGCGGGAACAATGAGCAGTTCTTC.

This sequence joins TRBV24-1 and TRBJ2-3; D is uncertain. V shed 5 bases and J shed 4 bases, with 12 bases lying between them. The CDR3 spans 14 residues. Germline values: CDR1 KGHDR, CDR2 SFDVKD. The CDR3 protein is CATSGKPSADTQYF. DNA for the CDR3: TGTGCCACCAGTGGTAAGCCGTCCGCAGATACGCAGTATTTT.

This clone was seen once. This sequence joins TRBV6-2 or TRBV6-3 and TRBJ2-3; a possible D gene is TRBD1 (5 bases). The ends were cut back, 2 bases at V and 5 bases at J, with 8 bases in the middle. The CDR3 runs 13 residues. Germline V gives CDR1 MNHEY, CDR2 SVGEGT. The CDR3 DNA reads TGTGCCAGCAGTTACATAGGGGAAGATACGCAGTATTTT. Translating it yields CASSYIGEDTQYF.

The chain combines TRBV2 with TRBJ1-2; D ambiguous. Trimming left V 10 bases short and J 6 bases short, with 12 bases between. Germline CDR1 SNHLY, CDR2 FYNNEI. CDR3 length: 11 amino acids. The CDR3: CAIRGRNGYTF. The CDR3 DNA is TGTGCCATCCGCGGCAGAAATGGCTACACCTTC.

The sample holds a few counts of this clone. The V call is TRBV7-9, the J call TRBJ2-1; the match to TRBD2 covers 12 bases. This CDR3 comprises 14 residues. Germline V gene sequence: CDR1 SEHNR, CDR2 FQNEAQ (reference sequence). V lost 5 bases, J lost 9 bases, and 5 bases stayed unmatched. The CDR3: CASSPGLAGIEQFF. CDR3 nucleotide sequence: TGTGCCAGCAGCCCAGGACTAGCGGGGATTGAGCAGTTCTTC.

The V gene is TRBV21-1, the J gene TRBJ1-1; TRBD1, the D gene given by the table, was not confirmed from the DNA. TRBV21-1 constitutes a pseudogene. This CDR3 contains 14 residues. The CDR3 DNA reads as TGTGCCAGCACCAAGAGGGGGATTGATACTGAAGCTTTCTTT. Translating gives CASTKRGIDTEAFF.

This chain connects TRBV19 to TRBJ1-1, with D possibly TRBD1 on 5 matching bases. Per the germline V gene, CDR1 is LNHDA and CDR2 is SQIVND (reference sequence). V was shortened by 5 bases and J by 5 bases, with 15 bases between the two germline ends. The CDR3 has 14 residues. The DNA for the CDR3 is TGTGCCAGTAGTCCGGACAAGGTAAGGACTGAAGCTTTCTTT. Amino acid sequence: CASSPDKVRTEAFF.